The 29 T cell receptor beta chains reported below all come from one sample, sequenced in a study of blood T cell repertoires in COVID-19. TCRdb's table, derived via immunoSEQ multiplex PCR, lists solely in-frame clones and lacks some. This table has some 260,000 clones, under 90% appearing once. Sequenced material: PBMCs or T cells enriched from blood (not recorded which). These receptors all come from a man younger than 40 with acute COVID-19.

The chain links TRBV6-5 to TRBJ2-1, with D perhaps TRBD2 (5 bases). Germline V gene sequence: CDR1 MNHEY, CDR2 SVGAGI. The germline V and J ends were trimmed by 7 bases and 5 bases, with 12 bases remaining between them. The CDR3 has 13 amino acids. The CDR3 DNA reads TGTGCCAGCACCGAAACTAGAAACAATGAGCAGTTCTTC. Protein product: CASTETRNNEQFF.

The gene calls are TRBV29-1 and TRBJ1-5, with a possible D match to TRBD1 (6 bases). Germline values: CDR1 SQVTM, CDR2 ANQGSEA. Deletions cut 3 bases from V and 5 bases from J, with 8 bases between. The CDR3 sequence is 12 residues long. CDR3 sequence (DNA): TGCAGCGTTGACGAGGGGGATCAGCCCCAGCATTTT. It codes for CSVDEGDQPQHF. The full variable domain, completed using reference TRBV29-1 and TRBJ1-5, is SAVISQKPSRDICQRGTSLTIQCQVDSQVTMMFWYRQQPGQSLTLIATANQGSEATYESGFVIDKFPISRPNLTFSTLTVSNMSPEDSSIYLCSVDEGDQPQHFGDGTRLSIL.

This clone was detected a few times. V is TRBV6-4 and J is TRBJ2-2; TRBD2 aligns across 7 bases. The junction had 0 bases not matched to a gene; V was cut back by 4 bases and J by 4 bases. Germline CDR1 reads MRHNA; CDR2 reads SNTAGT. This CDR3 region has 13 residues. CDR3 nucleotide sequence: TGTGCCAGCAGTGGGACTAGCACCGGGGAGCTGTTTTTT. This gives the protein CASSGTSTGELFF.

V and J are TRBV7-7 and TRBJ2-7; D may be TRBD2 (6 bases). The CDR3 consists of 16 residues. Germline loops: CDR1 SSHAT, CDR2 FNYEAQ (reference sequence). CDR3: CASSLVGGPTDDEQYV. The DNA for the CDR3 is TGTGCTAGCAGCTTAGTAGGAGGGCCGACGGACGACGAGCAGTACGTC.

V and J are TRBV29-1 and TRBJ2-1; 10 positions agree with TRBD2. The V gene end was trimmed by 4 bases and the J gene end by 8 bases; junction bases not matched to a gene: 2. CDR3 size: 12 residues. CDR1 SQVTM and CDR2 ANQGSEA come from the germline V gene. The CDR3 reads CSVGTSGHEQFF. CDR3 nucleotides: TGCAGCGTTGGGACTAGCGGCCATGAGCAGTTCTTC.

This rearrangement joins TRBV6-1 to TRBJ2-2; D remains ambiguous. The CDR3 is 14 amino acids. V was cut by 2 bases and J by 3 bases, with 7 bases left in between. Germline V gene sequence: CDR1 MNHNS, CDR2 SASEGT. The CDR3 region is CASSELDHTGELFF. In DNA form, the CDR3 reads TGTGCCAGCAGTGAACTAGATCACACCGGGGAGCTGTTTTTT.

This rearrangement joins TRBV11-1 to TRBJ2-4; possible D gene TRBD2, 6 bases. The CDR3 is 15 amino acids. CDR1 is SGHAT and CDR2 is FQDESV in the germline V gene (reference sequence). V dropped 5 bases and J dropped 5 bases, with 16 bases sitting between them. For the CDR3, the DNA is TGTGCCAGCAGCCCGAACCTGGGACTGCAAAACATTCAGTACTTC. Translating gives CASSPNLGLQNIQYF.

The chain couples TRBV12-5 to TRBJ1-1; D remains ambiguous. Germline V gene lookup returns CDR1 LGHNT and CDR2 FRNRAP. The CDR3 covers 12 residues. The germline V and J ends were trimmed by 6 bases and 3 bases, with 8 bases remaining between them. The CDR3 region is CASGRRDTEAFF. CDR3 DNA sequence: TGTGCTAGTGGCCGACGGGACACTGAAGCTTTCTTT.

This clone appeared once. The CDR3 loop is CASRTPGQVGTQYF. DNA of the CDR3: TGTGCCAGCAGAACACCAGGACAGGTTGGGACCCAGTACTTC. This chain joins TRBV6-5 and TRBJ2-5; TRBD1 agrees at 7 bases. Germline CDR1 is MNHEY and CDR2 is SVGAGI. J was trimmed by 7 bases and V by 6 bases; bases with no gene match: 11. This CDR3 comprises 14 residues.

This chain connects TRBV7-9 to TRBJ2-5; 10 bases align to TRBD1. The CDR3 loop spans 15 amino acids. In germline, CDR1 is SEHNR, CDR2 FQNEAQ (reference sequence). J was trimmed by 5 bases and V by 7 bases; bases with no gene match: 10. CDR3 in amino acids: CASNKGDRGGETQYF. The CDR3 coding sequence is TGTGCCAGCAATAAGGGGGACAGGGGAGGGGAGACCCAGTACTTC.

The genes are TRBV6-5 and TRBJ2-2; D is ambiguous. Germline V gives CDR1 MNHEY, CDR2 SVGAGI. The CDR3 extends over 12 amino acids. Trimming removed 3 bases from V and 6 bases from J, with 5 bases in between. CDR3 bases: TGTGCCAGCAGTTATCGTGCCGGGGAGCTGTTTTTT. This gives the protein CASSYRAGELFF.

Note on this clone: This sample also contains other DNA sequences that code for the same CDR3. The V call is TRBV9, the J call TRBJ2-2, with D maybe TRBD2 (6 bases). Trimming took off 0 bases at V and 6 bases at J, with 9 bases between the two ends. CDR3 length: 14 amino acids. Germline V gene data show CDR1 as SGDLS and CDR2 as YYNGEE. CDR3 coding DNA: TGTGCCAGCAGCGTAGTTGGGGAGGCCGGGGAGCTGTTTTTT. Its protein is CASSVVGEAGELFF.

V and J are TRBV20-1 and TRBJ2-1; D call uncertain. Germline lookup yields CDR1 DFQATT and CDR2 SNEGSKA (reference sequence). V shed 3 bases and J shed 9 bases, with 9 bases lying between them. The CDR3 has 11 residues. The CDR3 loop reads CSARRPAEQFF. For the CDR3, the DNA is TGCAGTGCTAGGAGGCCCGCTGAGCAGTTCTTC.

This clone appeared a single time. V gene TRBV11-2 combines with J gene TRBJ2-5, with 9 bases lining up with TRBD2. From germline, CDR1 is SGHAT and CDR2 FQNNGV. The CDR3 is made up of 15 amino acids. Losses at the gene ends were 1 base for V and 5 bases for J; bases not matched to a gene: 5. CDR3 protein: CASSLAAGGQETQYF. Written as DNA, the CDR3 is TGTGCCAGCAGCTTAGCGGCGGGGGGGCAGGAGACCCAGTACTTC.

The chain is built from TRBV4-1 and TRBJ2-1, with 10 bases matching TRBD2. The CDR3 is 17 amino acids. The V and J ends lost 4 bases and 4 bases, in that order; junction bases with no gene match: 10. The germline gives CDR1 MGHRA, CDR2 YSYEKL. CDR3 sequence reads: CASSLTGLLAGYNEQFF. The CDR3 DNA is TGCGCCAGCAGCCTCACTGGGTTACTAGCGGGGTACAATGAGCAGTTCTTC.

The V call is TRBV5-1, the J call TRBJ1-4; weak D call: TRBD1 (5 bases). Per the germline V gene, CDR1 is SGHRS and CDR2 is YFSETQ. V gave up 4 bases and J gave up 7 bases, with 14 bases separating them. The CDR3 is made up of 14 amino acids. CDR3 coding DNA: TGCGCCAGCAGCCCAAGCGGGGGGGTTGAAAAACTGTTTTTT. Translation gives CASSPSGGVEKLFF. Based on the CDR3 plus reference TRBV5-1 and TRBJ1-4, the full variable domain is KAGVTQTPRYLIKTRGQQVTLSCSPISGHRSVSWYQQTPGQGLQFLFEYFSETQRNKGNFPGRFSGRQFSNSRSEMNVSTLELGDSALYLCASSPSGGVEKLFFGSGTQLSVL.

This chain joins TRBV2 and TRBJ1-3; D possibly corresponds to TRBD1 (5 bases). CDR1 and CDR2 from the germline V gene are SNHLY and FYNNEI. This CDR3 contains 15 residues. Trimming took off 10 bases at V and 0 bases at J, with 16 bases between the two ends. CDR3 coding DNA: TGTGCCACCACAAAAGGGGTCCACTCTGGAAACACCATATATTTT. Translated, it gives CATTKGVHSGNTIYF.

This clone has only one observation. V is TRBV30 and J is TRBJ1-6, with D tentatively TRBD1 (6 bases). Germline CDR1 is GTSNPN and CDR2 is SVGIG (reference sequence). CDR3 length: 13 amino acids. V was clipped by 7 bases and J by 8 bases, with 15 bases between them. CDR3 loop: CAFSADSDSPLHF. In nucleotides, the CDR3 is TGTGCCTTCTCAGCGGACAGCGATTCACCCCTCCACTTT.

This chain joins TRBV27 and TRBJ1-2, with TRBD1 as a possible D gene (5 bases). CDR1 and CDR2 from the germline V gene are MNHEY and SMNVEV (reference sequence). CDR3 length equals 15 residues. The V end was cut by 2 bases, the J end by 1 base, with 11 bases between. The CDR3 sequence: CASSLQGTLNYGYTF. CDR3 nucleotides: TGTGCCAGCAGTTTACAGGGTACTCTTAACTATGGCTACACCTTC.

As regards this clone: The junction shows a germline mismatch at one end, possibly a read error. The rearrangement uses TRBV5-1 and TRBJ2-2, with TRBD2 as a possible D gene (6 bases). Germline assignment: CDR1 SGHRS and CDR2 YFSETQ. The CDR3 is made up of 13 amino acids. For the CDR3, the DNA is TGTGCCAGCAGCCGGGACTTAGTCGGGGAGCTGTTTTTT. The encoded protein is CASSRDLVGELFF.

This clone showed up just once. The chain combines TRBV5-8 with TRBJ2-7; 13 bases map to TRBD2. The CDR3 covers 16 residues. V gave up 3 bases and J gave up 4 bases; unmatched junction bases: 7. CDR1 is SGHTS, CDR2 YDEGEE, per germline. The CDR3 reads CASSSGTSGIHYEQYV. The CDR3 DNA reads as TGTGCCAGCAGCTCCGGGACTAGCGGGATCCATTACGAGCAGTACGTC.

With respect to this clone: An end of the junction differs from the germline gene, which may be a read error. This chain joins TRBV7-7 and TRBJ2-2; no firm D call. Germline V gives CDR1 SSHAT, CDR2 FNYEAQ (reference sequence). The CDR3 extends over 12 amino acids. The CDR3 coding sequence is TGTGCTAGCAGCTCTAGCACCGGGGAGCTGTTTTTT. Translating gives CASSSSTGELFF.

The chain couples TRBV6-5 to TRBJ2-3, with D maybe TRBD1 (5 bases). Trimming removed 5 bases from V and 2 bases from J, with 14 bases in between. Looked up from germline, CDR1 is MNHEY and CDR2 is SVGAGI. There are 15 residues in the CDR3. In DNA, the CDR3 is TGTGCCAGCAGTCTTGACAGCGCCGACACAGATACGCAGTATTTT. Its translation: CASSLDSADTDTQYF.

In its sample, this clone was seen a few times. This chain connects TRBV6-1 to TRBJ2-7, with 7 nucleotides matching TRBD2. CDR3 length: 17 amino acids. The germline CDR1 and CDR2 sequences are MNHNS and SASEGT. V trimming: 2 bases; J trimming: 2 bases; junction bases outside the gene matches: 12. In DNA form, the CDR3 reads TGTGCCAGCAGTGAAAGAACCGGGACTAACAGACCCTACGAGCAGTACGTC. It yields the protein CASSERTGTNRPYEQYV.

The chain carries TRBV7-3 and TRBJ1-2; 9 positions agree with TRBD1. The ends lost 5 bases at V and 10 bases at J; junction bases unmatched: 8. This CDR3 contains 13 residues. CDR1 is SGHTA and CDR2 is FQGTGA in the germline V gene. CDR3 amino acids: CASSRGQGRPYTF. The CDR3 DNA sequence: TGTGCCAGCAGCCGGGGACAGGGACGGCCCTACACCTTC.

CDR3 protein: CASSLAESTGAETQYF. The DNA for the CDR3 is TGTGCCAGCAGCTTGGCCGAATCCACAGGGGCCGAGACCCAGTACTTC. J is TRBJ2-5 and V is TRBV5-5; 7 bases map to TRBD1. After removal of 0 bases from V and 5 bases from J, the junction contained 10 bases not matched to a gene. The CDR3 is 16 residues long. Germline-derived CDR1 and CDR2 are SGHKS and YYEKEE (reference sequence).

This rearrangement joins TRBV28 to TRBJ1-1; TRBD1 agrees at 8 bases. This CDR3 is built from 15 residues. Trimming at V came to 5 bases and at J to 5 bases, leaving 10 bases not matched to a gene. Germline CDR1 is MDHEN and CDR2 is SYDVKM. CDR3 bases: TGTGCCAGCAGTCCAAGTCAGGGGGCTCAAACTGAAGCTTTCTTT. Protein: CASSPSQGAQTEAFF.

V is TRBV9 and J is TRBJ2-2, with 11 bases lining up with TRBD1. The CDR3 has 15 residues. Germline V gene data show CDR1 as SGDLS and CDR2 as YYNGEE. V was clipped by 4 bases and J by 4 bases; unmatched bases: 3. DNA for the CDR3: TGTGCCAGCAGCTGGGACAGGGGGTCCACCGGGGAGCTGTTTTTT. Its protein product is CASSWDRGSTGELFF.

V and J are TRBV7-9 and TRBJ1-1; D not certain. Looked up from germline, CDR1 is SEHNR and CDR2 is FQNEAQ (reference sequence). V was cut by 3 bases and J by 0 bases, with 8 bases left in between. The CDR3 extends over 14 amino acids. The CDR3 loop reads CASSFSTMNTEAFF. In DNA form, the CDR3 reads TGTGCCAGCAGCTTTTCTACCATGAACACTGAAGCTTTCTTT.